A single sample gave rise to the 25 T cell receptor beta chains below, sequenced in a study of vaccination effects on CD4 cells after COVID-19. These receptors are not linked to any known antigen. Following 10 days of culture, CD4+ T cells were isolated. Infection dated between March and December 2020, before the Alpha, Beta and Delta variants reached the United States. The cohort was immunized with two doses of either the BNT162b2 or mRNA-1273 vaccine. Data came from immunoSEQ multiplex PCR; TCRdb stores just in-frame clones and leaves some out. Counted here are roughly 51,000 clones, 65% to 75% occurring once; the ten biggest clones make up approximately 5.6%. Sequenced material: CD4+ T cells from PBMCs cultured without peptide, taken after COVID-19 vaccination. These receptors were collected from a human donor who had a prior SARS-CoV-2 infection.

The V gene is TRBV5-1, the J gene TRBJ2-7, with TRBD2 matching over 9 bases. Germline-derived CDR1 and CDR2 are SGHRS and YFSETQ. Trimming took 4 bases from V and 9 from J; bases not matched to a gene: 17. This CDR3 is 16 amino acids long. CDR3: CASSPLPPSGVRGQYF. For the CDR3, the DNA is TGCGCCAGCAGCCCACTCCCCCCTAGCGGGGTACGTGGGCAGTACTTC.

V usage is TRBV5-4 and J usage is TRBJ2-7, with D maybe TRBD1 (6 bases). Germline V gives CDR1 SGHNT, CDR2 YYREEE (reference sequence). V was pared by 4 bases and J by 2 bases, with 13 bases between. The length of the CDR3 is 14 residues. The CDR3 sequence is CASSRDTSAYEQYF. In nucleotides, the CDR3 is TGTGCCAGCAGCCGGGACACCTCTGCCTACGAGCAGTACTTC.

The chain uses TRBV9 and TRBJ2-1; maybe TRBD2 (5 bases). Germline V gives CDR1 SGDLS, CDR2 YYNGEE. Trimming shortened V by 0 bases and J by 2 bases, and 9 bases separated the two germline ends. The length of the CDR3 is 15 residues. This CDR3 reads CASSVGSVPYNEQFF. Here the CDR3 DNA reads TGTGCCAGCAGCGTAGGTAGCGTACCCTACAATGAGCAGTTCTTC.

This chain uses TRBV20-1 with TRBJ1-5; D gene ambiguous. The CDR3 totals 14 residues. CDR1 DFQATT and CDR2 SNEGSKA come from the germline V gene (reference sequence). V was pared by 3 bases and J by 0 bases, with 9 bases between. The CDR3 nucleotides read TGCAGTGCTAGTACGACTCATAGCAATCAGCCCCAGCATTTT. Encoded protein: CSASTTHSNQPQHF.

The chain recombines TRBV4-2 with TRBJ1-6, with D possibly TRBD1 on 5 matching bases. The CDR3 spans 15 residues. V was clipped by 4 bases and J by 5 bases, with 12 bases between them. Germline V gives CDR1 LGHNA, CDR2 YNFKEQ. In DNA form, the CDR3 reads TGTGCCAGCAGCCCCTGGACGGACAATAATTCACCCCTCCACTTT. The encoded protein is CASSPWTDNNSPLHF.

In nucleotides, the CDR3 is TGTGCCAGCAGCTTGGCTGAGTCAGGGAACACTGAAGCTTTCTTT. This sequence encodes CASSLAESGNTEAFF. The gene calls are TRBV5-4 and TRBJ1-1, with no clear D. Germline V gives CDR1 SGHNT, CDR2 YYREEE (reference sequence). The CDR3 covers 15 residues. The V gene lost 0 bases and the J gene lost 1 base, with 10 bases spanning the gap.

The CDR3 sequence is CASSQFAGDEQYF. The CDR3, as DNA: TGTGCCAGCAGCCAATTTGCGGGAGACGAGCAGTACTTC. The chain has TRBV3-1 (or the pseudogene TRBV3-2) and TRBJ2-7; 7 nucleotides match TRBD2. Looked up from germline, CDR1 is LGHDT and CDR2 is YNNKEL (reference sequence). The CDR3 has 13 residues. V dropped 2 bases and J dropped 5; count of bases not matched to a gene: 3.

The V gene is TRBV2, the J gene TRBJ2-7; D ambiguous. Germline lookup yields CDR1 SNHLY and CDR2 FYNNEI. There are 12 residues in the CDR3. Trimming removed 7 bases at V and 2 bases at J, with 9 bases between. The CDR3: CASKGVAYEQYF. CDR3 DNA: TGTGCCAGCAAGGGCGTGGCCTACGAGCAGTACTTC.

The rearrangement joins TRBV6-6 to TRBJ1-2, with D possibly matching TRBD1 (5 bases). The CDR3 runs 14 residues. V dropped 4 bases and J dropped 2 bases, with 11 bases sitting between them. CDR1 MNHNY and CDR2 SVGAGI come from the germline V gene (reference sequence). The DNA of the CDR3 is TGTGCCAGCAGTTCGTTGTGGGGGAACTATGGCTACACCTTC. Translating gives CASSSLWGNYGYTF.

This sequence joins TRBV7-9 and TRBJ1-1; 7 positions match TRBD1. The V gene's germline CDR1 is SEHNR and CDR2 FQNEAQ (reference sequence). J gave up 0 bases and V 6 bases, and 10 bases lay outside the gene matches. The CDR3 spans 16 residues. The DNA of the CDR3 is TGTGCCAGCAGTCGATATACAGGGGCTTTGAACACTGAAGCTTTCTTT. Translating it yields CASSRYTGALNTEAFF.

V is TRBV24-1 and J is TRBJ2-4; D call uncertain. There are 14 residues in the CDR3. Trimming pared 4 bases from V and 8 bases from J, leaving 14 bases between. Per germline, CDR1 KGHDR and CDR2 SFDVKD. DNA for the CDR3: TGTGCCACCAGTGACGTGCGACATGGGGACATTCAGTACTTC. This gives the protein CATSDVRHGDIQYF.

This clone was seen once. The chain joins TRBV11-3 to TRBJ2-1; D is ambiguous. Looked up from germline, CDR1 is SGHNT and CDR2 is YENEEA. CDR3 length: 15 residues. V was clipped by 5 bases and J by 0 bases, with 11 bases between them. CDR3 nucleotides: TGTGCCAGCAGCAAAGGAAGGAGCTCCTACAATGAGCAGTTCTTC. As protein: CASSKGRSSYNEQFF.

This clone came up once. The V call is TRBV2, the J call TRBJ2-2; tentatively, D is TRBD1 or TRBD2 (5 bases each). Germline V gene lookup returns CDR1 SNHLY and CDR2 FYNNEI. This CDR3 comprises 14 residues. The V and J ends lost 7 bases and 7 bases respectively, with 16 bases between them. The CDR3 protein is CASNGPGRDGELFF. As DNA, the CDR3 is TGTGCCAGCAACGGACCGGGGCGTGACGGGGAGCTGTTTTTT.

The chain is built from TRBV18 and TRBJ2-7, with 12 bases aligning to TRBD2. The germline V gene encodes CDR1 KGHSH and CDR2 LQKENI. The CDR3 extends over 14 amino acids. V shed 6 bases and J 6 bases; nucleotides not matched to a gene: 6. The CDR3 is CASSPSGGAFEQYF. CDR3 bases: TGTGCCAGCTCCCCTAGCGGGGGGGCTTTCGAGCAGTACTTC. Filled out from reference TRBV18 and TRBJ2-7, the complete variable domain reads NAGVMQNPRHLVRRRGQEARLRCSPMKGHSHVYWYRQLPEEGLKFMVYLQKENIIDESGMPKERFSAEFPKEGPSILRIQQVVRGDSAAYFCASSPSGGAFEQYFGPGTRLTVT.

A note on this clone: At the DNA level, this CDR3 is encoded by other sequences in the same sample as well. The J gene is TRBJ2-1, the V gene TRBV11-2; D unresolved. Germline V gene lookup returns CDR1 SGHAT and CDR2 FQNNGV. The CDR3 extends over 17 amino acids. V lost 1 base and J lost 0, with 13 bases in between. As DNA, the CDR3 is TGTGCCAGCAGCTTAGGGACCGACTGGAGCTCCTACAATGAGCAGTTCTTC. Amino acids: CASSLGTDWSSYNEQFF.

This chain connects TRBV7-9 to TRBJ1-2; D gene ambiguous. The germline gives CDR1 SEHNR, CDR2 FQNEAQ (reference sequence). This CDR3 is 13 amino acids long. V lost 1 base and J 7 bases, leaving 10 bases between the germline ends. The CDR3 loop reads CASSLDPGIGYTF. CDR3 DNA: TGTGCCAGCAGCTTAGACCCAGGAATTGGCTACACCTTC.

The V and J genes are TRBV5-1 and TRBJ2-6, with no clear D. Trimming removed 0 bases at V and 0 bases at J, with 4 bases between. There are 15 residues in the CDR3. Germline CDR1 is SGHRS and CDR2 is YFSETQ. This CDR3 is CASSLVVSGANVLTF. CDR3 sequence (DNA): TGCGCCAGCAGCTTGGTTGTCTCTGGGGCCAACGTCCTGACTTTC.

The rearrangement uses TRBV7-9 and TRBJ2-1, with TRBD1 matching over 9 bases. This CDR3 is built from 14 residues. Trimming cost V 5 bases and J 7 bases; bases outside gene matches: 6. Looked up from germline, CDR1 is SEHNR and CDR2 is FQNEAQ (reference sequence). This CDR3 is CASSRDRAGNEQFF. The CDR3 DNA follows: TGTGCCAGCAGCCGGGACAGGGCGGGTAATGAGCAGTTCTTC.

The V gene is TRBV12-5, the J gene TRBJ1-5; TRBD1 matches 7 bases. The ends lost 6 bases at V and 11 bases at J; junction bases unmatched: 16. This CDR3 spans 15 amino acids. The germline V gene has CDR1 LGHNT and CDR2 FRNRAP. The CDR3 DNA is TGTGCTAGTGGCATGGAGGGGGCAGTAAAGGCGGCCCAGCATTTT. This encodes CASGMEGAVKAAQHF.

The genes are TRBV6-5 and TRBJ1-1; 9 bases align to TRBD1. Trimming took 4 bases from V and 2 from J; bases not matched to a gene: 2. Looked up from germline, CDR1 is MNHEY and CDR2 is SVGAGI. The CDR3 is 14 residues long. Written as DNA, the CDR3 is TGTGCCAGCAGTTGGGACAGGGTTAACACTGAAGCTTTCTTT. Amino acids: CASSWDRVNTEAFF.

V usage is TRBV11-2 and J usage is TRBJ2-7, with no clear D. The CDR3 is 15 residues long. Per the germline V gene, CDR1 is SGHAT and CDR2 is FQNNGV. V was shortened by 0 bases and J by 3 bases, with 12 bases between the two germline ends. The CDR3 DNA reads as TGTGCCAGCAGCTTAGATTTGGCGTTCGGCTACGAGCAGTACTTC. Amino acid sequence: CASSLDLAFGYEQYF.

The count of this clone is one. J is TRBJ2-2 and V is TRBV19, with TRBD1 matching 7 bases. The CDR3 is 15 amino acids. Germline values: CDR1 LNHDA, CDR2 SQIVND (reference sequence). Trimming removed 3 bases from V and 8 bases from J; junction bases left unmatched: 9. Written as DNA, the CDR3 is TGTGCCAGTAGTATCAGCGGACAGGTAGAGGGGGAGCTGTTTTTT. As protein: CASSISGQVEGELFF.

This clone was recorded a few times. The chain couples TRBV25-1 to TRBJ1-2; D is unclear. With 1 base removed from V and 4 bases from J, the gap between germline ends came to 10 bases. The CDR3 contains 14 residues. Per the germline V gene, CDR1 is MGHDK and CDR2 is SYGVNS. CDR3 loop: CASSESSLSYGYTF. The CDR3 region has the DNA TGTGCCAGCAGTGAATCATCGCTTAGCTATGGCTACACCTTC.

This chain joins TRBV24-1 and TRBJ1-5; weak D call: TRBD1 (5 bases). CDR1 and CDR2 (germline): KGHDR, SFDVKD. The CDR3 covers 13 residues. Trimming left V 5 bases short and J 3 bases short, with 7 bases between. The CDR3 sequence: CATSGTLNQPQHF. The CDR3, as DNA: TGTGCCACCAGTGGGACACTCAATCAGCCCCAGCATTTT.

This clone appeared once. The chain employs TRBV6-1 and TRBJ1-3; D is unresolved. V shed 3 bases and J shed 0 bases, with 15 bases lying between them. The germline gives CDR1 MNHNS, CDR2 SASEGT. The CDR3 is made up of 17 amino acids. CDR3 loop: CASSDPRAVLSGNTIYF. CDR3 nucleotides: TGTGCCAGCAGTGACCCGCGGGCAGTACTCTCTGGAAACACCATATATTTT.